These T cell receptor beta chains were read from a single sample in a study of human T cells and chemical hapten exposure. TCRdb recomputed calls from the RACE reads with MiXCR, one row per CDR3 protein. This table holds tens of thousands of distinct CDR3 sequences, about 7% found once. The source material was whole blood, sampled in connection with sensitization to the hapten diphenylcyclopropenone (DPC). These receptors all come from a young woman with alopecia areata. Some clones in this sample may be carry-over from other donors' samples. The CDR3 runs from the conserved cysteine through the conserved F or W. Fields, in order: D gene, V gene, CDR3 length, J gene, clone size, CDR3 DNA, CDR3 protein. D genes are given only for firm matches. Clone size, where shown, is once, few, many, or a class for clones that have expanded.

NA	TRBV30	17	TRBJ2-2	many	TGTGCCTGGAGTGATCAGAGGGGCTGGGGTTCCACCGGGGAGCTGTTTTTT	CAWSDQRGWGSTGELFF
NA	TRBV6-6	15	TRBJ1-2	many	TGTGCCAGCAGTTACGTTAGCCTACCTAACTATGGCTACACCTTC	CASSYVSLPNYGYTF
NA	TRBV18	14	TRBJ1-5	many	TGTGCCAGCTCACCTGGACGGTTGAATCAGCCCCAGCATTTT	CASSPGRLNQPQHF
NA	TRBV10-3	17	TRBJ2-1	many	TGTGCCATCGGCGGGACAGATCGTGAGAATAGGTGGAATGAGCAGTTCTTC	CAIGGTDRENRWNEQFF
NA	TRBV27	16	TRBJ2-1	many	TGTGCCAGCAGTTTTTGGGGGGGGGCAAAAACTAATGAGCAGTTCTTC	CASSFWGGAKTNEQFF
TRBD1	TRBV9	15	TRBJ2-7	many	TGTGCCAGCAGCCTCTCGGACAGGGGCTCCTACGAGCAGTACTTC	CASSLSDRGSYEQYF
TRBD1	TRBV29-1	12	TRBJ1-1	many	TGCAGCGTTGTGAGGGCAGGGGGTGAAGCTTTCTTT	CSVVRAGGEAFF
NA	TRBV9	13	TRBJ1-4	many	TGTGCCAGCAGCGTGGCACAAGGCGAAAAACTGTTTTTT	CASSVAQGEKLFF
NA	TRBV11-2	13	TRBJ1-2	few	TGTGCCAGCAGCCCAGGGACTATGGAGCTGTACACCTTC	CASSPGTMELYTF
NA	TRBV5-1	15	TRBJ1-2	few	TGCGCCAGCAGCTACACAGACAGGACTAACTATGGCTACACCTTC	CASSYTDRTNYGYTF
NA	TRBV9	14	TRBJ2-7	many	TGTGCCAGCAGCTCCCGGGACCGGGGGTACGAGCAGTACTTC	CASSSRDRGYEQYF
TRBD2	TRBV4-2	16	TRBJ2-3	medium-sized	TGTGCCAGCAGCCAAGGGACTAGCGGGGGGGCAGATACGCAGTATTTT	CASSQGTSGGADTQYF
NA	TRBV5-1	13	TRBJ2-5	many	TGCGCCAGCAGCTTGGAGGGAACGGAGACCCAGTACTTC	CASSLEGTETQYF
TRBD1	TRBV7-6	14	TRBJ1-4	many	TGTGCCAGCAGCTCGGGACAGGGGGAGGAAAAACTGTTTTTT	CASSSGQGEEKLFF
TRBD1	TRBV4-2	15	TRBJ2-7	few	TGTGCCAGCAGCTATACGGACAGGTCCTTCTACGAGCAGTACTTC	CASSYTDRSFYEQYF
TRBD1	TRBV10-3	16	TRBJ1-2	NA	TGTGCCATCAGTGCGGACAGGGGGCGACGCAACTATGGCTACACCTTC	CAISADRGRRNYGYTF
TRBD1	TRBV30	13	TRBJ2-2	many	TGTGCCTGGAGCAAGGGGGCCACCGGGGAGCTGTTTTTT	CAWSKGATGELFF
TRBD2	TRBV7-6	15	TRBJ2-1	many	TGTGCCAGCAGCTTCGGACTAGCGGACTACAATGAGCAGTTCTTC	CASSFGLADYNEQFF
NA	TRBV6-2/TRBV6-3	13	TRBJ1-1	many	TGTGCCAGCAGTAAAATCCAGGGAGGGGGTTATTTCTTT	CASSKIQGGGYFF
NA	TRBV29-1	13	TRBJ1-3	few	TGCAGCGTCTCGCAGGGTCAGGCAAACACCATATATTTT	CSVSQGQANTIYF
NA	TRBV14	14	TRBJ2-7	few	TGTGCCAGCAGCCAAGAAATGAGGAGCTACGAGCAGTACTTC	CASSQEMRSYEQYF
NA	TRBV29-1	14	TRBJ1-1	many	TGCAGCGTTGGGGGCCCGAACAAGAACACTGAAGCTTTCTTT	CSVGGPNKNTEAFF
NA	TRBV10-3	15	TRBJ2-1	few	TGTGCCACCGGACCCTGGGGCGGATCCTACAATGAGCAGTTCTTC	CATGPWGGSYNEQFF
NA	TRBV5-1	13	TRBJ1-1	many	TGCGCCAGCAGCTTCACACTCAACACTGAAGCTTTCTTT	CASSFTLNTEAFF
TRBD1	TRBV6-1	14	TRBJ1-1	many	TGTGCCAGCAGTGCCCAACAGGGGTCCACTGAAGCTTTCTTT	CASSAQQGSTEAFF
NA	TRBV18	15	TRBJ2-7	many	TGTGCCAGCTCACCAGGGGCGGGATCAAGGTACGAGCAGTACTTC	CASSPGAGSRYEQYF
TRBD2	TRBV6-2/TRBV6-3	15	TRBJ2-3	many	TGTGCCAGCCAGACTAGCGGGGGGCTCACAGATACGCAGTATTTT	CASQTSGGLTDTQYF
NA	TRBV11-2	14	TRBJ1-2	many	TGTGCCAGCAGCCCTCCGGGGGGGTGGGATGGCTACACCTTC	CASSPPGGWDGYTF
TRBD1	TRBV29-1	12	TRBJ2-5	many	TGCAGCGTTAACAGGGGGGCAGAGACCCAGTACTTC	CSVNRGAETQYF